This TCR beta chain is from a study of T-cell reconstitution after alpha-beta-depleted transplantation in children. The CDR3 is 13 amino acids. Deletions cut 6 bases from V and 6 bases from J, with 11 bases between. Germline assignment: CDR1 MNHEY and CDR2 SVGEGT. TCRbeta library preparation incorporated unique molecular identifiers. TCRdb called the PCR reads again in MiXCR, with one record for every CDR3 protein. The sample lists about half a million distinct CDR3 sequences, under 15% occurring once. This TCR was recovered from a human donor who donated a stem cell graft to a child with combined immunodeficiency. The V call is TRBV6-2 or TRBV6-3, the J call TRBJ2-2, with D uncertain. Sample: PBMCs from the stem cell graft donor, taken from the stem cell graft. CDR3 region: CASSLMWAGELFF. CDR3 nucleotide sequence: TGTGCCAGCAGCCTCATGTGGGCCGGGGAGCTGTTTTTT.